This paragraph covers one T cell receptor (beta chain) sequence. Antigen specificity is unknown. The sample is drawn from a study of metastatic and nonmetastatic thyroid tumors. Looking at the study overall: A comparison of repertoires was made across blood and tumor or nodule tissue from malignant and benign thyroid patients. Study-wide results and limits: Malignant tumors reportedly showed significantly higher TCR beta diversity than benign nodules in both blood and tumor.

All patients were treatment-naive before thyroid surgery. In the authors' methods: A papillary thyroid cancer distant-metastasis classifier was built from CDR3 differences across clinicopathological groups. TCRdb reassembled clones from the PCR reads with MiXCR. V and J calls and clone size were set by TCRdb, not the authors. The sample holds 43,000 or so clones; under 25% are singletons and the top ten take over 3%. Germline V gene lookup returns CDR1 SGHDT and CDR2 YYEEEE. With V trimmed by 4 bases and J by 5 bases, 3 bases remained unmatched. CDR3 length: 13 residues. The chain has TRBV5-6 and TRBJ2-1, with 7 bases identical to TRBD2. The sequenced sample was blood. The receptor comes from a male donor with papillary thyroid cancer or a benign thyroid nodule (not recorded which). Some clones in this sample may be carry-over from other donors' samples. In DNA, the CDR3 is TGTGCCAGCAGCCGAGCGGGAAACAATGAGCAGTTCTTC. It specifies CASSRAGNNEQFF.